The T cell receptor beta chain under discussion was sequenced for a study of T cells in Graves' hyperthyroidism and ophthalmopathy. At least ten counts were recorded for this clonotype. Researchers amplified the TCR beta CDR3 regions from RNA transcripts. A first-round RT-PCR of the TCR CDR3 used the HTBI primer set. TCRdb passed the multiplex PCR reads through MiXCR, listing each CDR3 protein once. Of about 480,000 distinct CDR3 sequences listed, around 15% are singletons. The TCR comes from a woman between 18 and 29 years old with Graves' hyperthyroidism. The specimen was blood.

The CDR3 sequence is CASSIVGGVNYGYTF. The CDR3 coding sequence is TGTGCCAGTAGTATAGTCGGGGGGGTGAACTATGGCTACACCTTC. V gene TRBV19 combines with J gene TRBJ1-2, with TRBD1 as a possible D gene (5 bases). Germline CDR1 and CDR2: LNHDA and SQIVND (reference sequence). Trimming pared 1 base from V and 2 bases from J, leaving 11 bases between. CDR3 length equals 15 residues.